Detailed here is one T cell receptor (beta chain). What it binds is unknown. This sample is part of a study of identical twins. Study outcomes and limitations: Twins' surplus sharing was weaker for beta out-of-frame sequences.

Template switching created a universal primer site, and the cDNA included unique molecular identifiers. TCRdb reprocessed the 5' RACE reads with MiXCR, giving one entry per CDR3 protein. The sample carries roughly 1,500,000 distinct CDR3 sequences, around 33% recorded once. The V end was cut by 3 bases, the J end by 3 bases, with 9 bases between. The germline V gene encodes CDR1 DFQATT and CDR2 SNEGSKA (reference sequence). The CDR3 runs to 12 residues. Sequencing was done on a sample of cord blood. The TCR was taken from a newborn girl in good health. The chain joins TRBV20-1 to TRBJ2-7, with D uncertain. Written as DNA, the CDR3 is TGCAGTGCTAGGCCCCTAGTCTACGAGCAGTACTTC. Its protein product is CSARPLVYEQYF.